Following are 10 T cell receptor beta chains from one sample sequenced in a study of neurological immune-mediated disorders. The sample's time point: longitudinal time-point 3. MiXCR, run by TCRdb on the 5' RACE reads, gives a single entry per CDR3 protein. Among tens of thousands of distinct CDR3 sequences listed, about 4% were seen once. The sequenced sample was PBMCs. The receptors were sampled from a woman aged 60-75 years with multiple sclerosis.

As for this clonotype: This could be a read error, since a much larger clone is one nucleotide away. This sequence joins TRBV10-3 and TRBJ2-7, with TRBD1 as a possible D gene (6 bases). From germline, CDR1 is ENHRY and CDR2 SYGVKD. The CDR3 runs 12 residues. The CDR3 here is CAISSGVYKQYF. DNA for the CDR3: TGTGCCATCAGCTCAGGGGTCTACAAGCAGTACTTC.

At least ten counts were recorded for this clonotype. This rearrangement joins TRBV4-1 to TRBJ2-7, with 10 bases lining up with TRBD2. The CDR3 totals 15 residues. J lost 6 bases, V lost 1 base, and 6 bases had no gene match. Germline lookup yields CDR1 MGHRA and CDR2 YSYEKL. In DNA, the CDR3 is TGCGCCAGCAGCCAAGGGCTAGCGGGGGATTCCGAGCAGTACTTC. It yields the protein CASSQGLAGDSEQYF.

This clonotype was recorded at least ten times. The rearrangement links TRBV7-8 to TRBJ2-2; TRBD2 matches 10 bases. Germline V gives CDR1 SGHVS, CDR2 FQNEAQ. V was clipped by 4 bases and J by 7 bases; unmatched bases: 9. The CDR3 is made up of 16 amino acids. The CDR3 DNA reads as TGTGCCAGCAGCTCCCTGGCTAGCGGGGGCGGCGGGGAGCTGTTTTTT. Translated, it gives CASSSLASGGGGELFF.

This clonotype occurred many times. The V call is TRBV20-1, the J call TRBJ2-5, with D possibly being TRBD1 or TRBD2 (5 bases each). Germline CDR1 and CDR2: DFQATT and SNEGSKA (reference sequence). The V end was cut by 3 bases, the J end by 1 base, with 15 bases between. The CDR3 is 15 residues long. CDR3 protein: CSARAGTGTQETQYF. The CDR3 coding sequence is TGCAGTGCTAGGGCTGGAACCGGGACCCAAGAGACCCAGTACTTC.

Ten or more counts support this clonotype. The chain recombines TRBV5-1 with TRBJ2-1; D could derive from TRBD1 or TRBD2 (5 bases each). There are 14 residues in the CDR3. The V gene lost 4 bases and the J gene lost 9 bases, with 17 bases spanning the gap. Germline loops: CDR1 SGHRS, CDR2 YFSETQ. The CDR3 region has the DNA TGCGCCAGCAGCGTGCCGGCAGGGAGCAGTGAGCAGTTCTTC. Translating gives CASSVPAGSSEQFF.

This clonotype came up many times. The chain couples TRBV5-1 to TRBJ2-7; 8 nucleotides agree with TRBD1. Germline V gives CDR1 SGHRS, CDR2 YFSETQ. J lost 5 bases, V lost 0 bases, and 10 bases had no gene match. The CDR3 contains 16 residues. The CDR3 protein is CASSLGPLDRVNEQYF. The CDR3 nucleotides read TGCGCCAGCAGCTTGGGCCCCTTGGACAGGGTCAACGAGCAGTACTTC.

This clonotype has at least ten counts. The chain carries TRBV7-2 and TRBJ2-2; 11 nucleotides match TRBD1. This CDR3 contains 16 residues. V shed 2 bases, J shed 6 bases, and the junction held 5 bases outside the gene matches. CDR1 SGHTA and CDR2 FQGNSA come from the germline V gene. CDR3 loop: CASSLMGQGVSGELFF. CDR3 bases: TGTGCCAGCAGCTTAATGGGACAGGGGGTGTCCGGGGAGCTGTTTTTT.

This clonotype has ten or more counts. The J gene is TRBJ1-1, the V gene TRBV7-6; D unclear. There are 13 residues in the CDR3. Trimming removed 4 bases from V and 4 bases from J, with 10 bases in between. Looked up from germline, CDR1 is SGHVS and CDR2 is FNYEAQ. This CDR3 is CASSSNPSTEAFF. CDR3 nucleotide sequence: TGTGCCAGCAGCTCAAACCCGAGCACTGAAGCTTTCTTT.

At least ten counts were recorded for this clonotype. V and J are TRBV5-1 and TRBJ2-1; tentative D call: TRBD2 (7 bases). Trimming took off 2 bases at V and 0 bases at J, with 9 bases between the two ends. The CDR3 spans 15 residues. Germline CDR1 reads SGHRS; CDR2 reads YFSETQ. DNA for the CDR3: TGCGCCAGCAGCTTTAGGGGGGGCTCCTACAATGAGCAGTTCTTC. It yields the protein CASSFRGGSYNEQFF.

This clonotype was observed many times. This chain connects TRBV29-1 to TRBJ2-2; 7 bases match TRBD1. The CDR3 covers 14 residues. CDR1 is SQVTM and CDR2 is ANQGSEA in the germline V gene. V lost 6 bases to trimming and J lost 0 bases; unmatched junction nucleotides: 4. CDR3 coding DNA: TGCAGCGTCTTACAGGGGACGAACACCGGGGAGCTGTTTTTT. Translated, it gives CSVLQGTNTGELFF.